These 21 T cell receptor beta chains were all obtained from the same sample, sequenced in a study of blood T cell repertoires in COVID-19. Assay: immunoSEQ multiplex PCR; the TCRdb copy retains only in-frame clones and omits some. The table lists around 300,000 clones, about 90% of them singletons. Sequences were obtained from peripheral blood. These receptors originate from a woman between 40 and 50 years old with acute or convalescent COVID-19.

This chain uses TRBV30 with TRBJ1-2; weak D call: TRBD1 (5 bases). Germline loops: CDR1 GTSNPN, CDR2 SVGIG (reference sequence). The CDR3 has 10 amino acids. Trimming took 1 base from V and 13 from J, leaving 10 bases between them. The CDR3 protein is CAWSEKDSTF. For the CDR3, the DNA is TGTGCCTGGAGTGAAAAAGACAGCACCTTC.

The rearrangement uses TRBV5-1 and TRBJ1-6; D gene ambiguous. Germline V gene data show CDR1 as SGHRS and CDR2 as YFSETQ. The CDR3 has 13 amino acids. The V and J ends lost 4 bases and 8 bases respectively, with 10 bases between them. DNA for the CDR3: TGCGCCAGCAGCGAGACTGTTTATTCACCCCTCCACTTT. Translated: CASSETVYSPLHF.

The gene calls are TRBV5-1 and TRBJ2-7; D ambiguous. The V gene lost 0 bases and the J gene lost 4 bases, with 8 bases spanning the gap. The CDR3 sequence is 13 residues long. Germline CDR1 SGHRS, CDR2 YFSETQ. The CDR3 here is CASSLAPEYEQYV. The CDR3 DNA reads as TGCGCCAGCAGCTTGGCCCCGGAGTACGAGCAGTACGTC.

This chain's CDR3 is CASSVGGGEKLFF. Written as DNA, the CDR3 is TGTGCCAGCAGCGTAGGGGGAGGGGAAAAACTGTTTTTT. The chain uses TRBV9 and TRBJ1-4; D unclear. Germline V CDR1 and CDR2: SGDLS, YYNGEE. Trimming removed 0 bases from V and 8 bases from J, with 8 bases in between. The CDR3 totals 13 residues.

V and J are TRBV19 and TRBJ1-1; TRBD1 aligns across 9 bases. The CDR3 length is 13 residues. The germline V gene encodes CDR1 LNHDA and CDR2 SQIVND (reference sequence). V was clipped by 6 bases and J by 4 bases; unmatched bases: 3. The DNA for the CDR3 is TGTGCCAGTAGACCGGGACAGGGCACTGAAGCTTTCTTT. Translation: CASRPGQGTEAFF.

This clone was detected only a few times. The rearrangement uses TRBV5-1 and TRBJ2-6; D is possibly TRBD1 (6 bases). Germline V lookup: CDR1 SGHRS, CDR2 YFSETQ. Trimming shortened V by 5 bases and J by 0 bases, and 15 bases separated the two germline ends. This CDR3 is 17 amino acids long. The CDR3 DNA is TGCGCCAGCAGTTTGACAGGATCTAGCTCTGGGGCCAACGTCCTGACTTTC. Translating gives CASSLTGSSSGANVLTF.

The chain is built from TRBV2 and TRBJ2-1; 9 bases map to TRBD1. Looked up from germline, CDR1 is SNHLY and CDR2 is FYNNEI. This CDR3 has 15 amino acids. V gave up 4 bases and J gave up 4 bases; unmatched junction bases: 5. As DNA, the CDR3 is TGTGCCAGCAGTGTACAGGGGGCGGGTTACAATGAGCAGTTCTTC. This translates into CASSVQGAGYNEQFF.

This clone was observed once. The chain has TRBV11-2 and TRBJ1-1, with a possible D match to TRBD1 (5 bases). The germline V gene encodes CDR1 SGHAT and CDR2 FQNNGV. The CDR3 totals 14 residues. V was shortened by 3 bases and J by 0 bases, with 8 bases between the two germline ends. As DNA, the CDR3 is TGTGCCAGCAGCTTGGACATCCTGAACACTGAAGCTTTCTTT. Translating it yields CASSLDILNTEAFF.

Here the CDR3 reads CASRLGGAMNTGELFF. In nucleotides, the CDR3 is TGTGCCAGCCGGTTGGGCGGGGCCATGAACACCGGGGAGCTGTTTTTT. The V gene is TRBV6-6, the J gene TRBJ2-2; tentatively, D is TRBD2 (6 bases). V gave up 8 bases and J gave up 1 base, with 17 bases separating them. CDR3 size: 16 residues. Germline CDR1 MNHNY, CDR2 SVGAGI (reference sequence).

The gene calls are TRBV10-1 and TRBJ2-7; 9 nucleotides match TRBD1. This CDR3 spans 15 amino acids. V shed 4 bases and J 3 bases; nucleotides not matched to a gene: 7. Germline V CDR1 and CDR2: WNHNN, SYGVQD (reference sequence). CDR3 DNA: TGCGCCAGCAGTGTAAGGACAGGGGCGAACTACGAGCAGTACGTC. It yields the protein CASSVRTGANYEQYV.

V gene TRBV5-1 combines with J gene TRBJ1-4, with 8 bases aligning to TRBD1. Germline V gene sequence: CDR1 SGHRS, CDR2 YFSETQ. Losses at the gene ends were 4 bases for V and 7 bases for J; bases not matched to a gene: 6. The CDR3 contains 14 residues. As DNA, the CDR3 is TGCGCCAGCAGCCCGACAGGGGCGGCTGAAAAACTGTTTTTT. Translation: CASSPTGAAEKLFF.

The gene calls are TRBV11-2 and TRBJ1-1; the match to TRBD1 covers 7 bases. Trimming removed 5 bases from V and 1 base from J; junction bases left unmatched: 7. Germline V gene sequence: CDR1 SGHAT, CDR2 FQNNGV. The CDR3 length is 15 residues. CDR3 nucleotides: TGTGCCAGCAGCCGACTAGGACAGGCGAACACTGAAGCTTTCTTT. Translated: CASSRLGQANTEAFF.

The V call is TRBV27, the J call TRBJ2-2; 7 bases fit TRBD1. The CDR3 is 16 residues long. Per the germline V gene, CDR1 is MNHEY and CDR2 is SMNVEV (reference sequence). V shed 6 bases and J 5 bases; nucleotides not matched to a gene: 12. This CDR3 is CASSLLGGTGTGELFF. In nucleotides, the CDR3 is TGTGCCAGCAGCTTACTAGGGGGCACAGGGACCGGGGAGCTGTTTTTT.

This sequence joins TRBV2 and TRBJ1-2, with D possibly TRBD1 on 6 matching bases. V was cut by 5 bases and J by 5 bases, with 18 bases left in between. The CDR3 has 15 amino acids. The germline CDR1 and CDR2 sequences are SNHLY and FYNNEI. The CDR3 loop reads CASSQGGGAGYGYTF. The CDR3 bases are TGTGCCAGCAGTCAAGGGGGGGGAGCTGGATATGGCTACACCTTC.

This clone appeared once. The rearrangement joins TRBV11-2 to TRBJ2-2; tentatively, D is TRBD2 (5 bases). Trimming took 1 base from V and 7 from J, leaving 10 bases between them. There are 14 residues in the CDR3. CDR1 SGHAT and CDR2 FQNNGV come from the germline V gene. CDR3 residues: CASSLVSGIGELFF. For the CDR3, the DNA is TGTGCCAGCAGCTTAGTTTCGGGGATCGGGGAGCTGTTTTTT.

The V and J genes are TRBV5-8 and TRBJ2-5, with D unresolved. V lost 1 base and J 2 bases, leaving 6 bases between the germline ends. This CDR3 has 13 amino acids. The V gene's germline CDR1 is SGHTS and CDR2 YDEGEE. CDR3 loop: CASSLSQQETQYF. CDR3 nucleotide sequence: TGTGCCAGCAGCTTGTCCCAGCAAGAGACCCAGTACTTC. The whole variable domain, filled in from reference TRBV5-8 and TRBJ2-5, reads EAGVTQSPTHLIKTRGQQATLRCSPISGHTSVYWYQQALGLGLQFLLWYDEGEERNRGNFPPRFSGRQFPNYSSELNVNALELEDSALYLCASSLSQQETQYFGPGTRLLVL.

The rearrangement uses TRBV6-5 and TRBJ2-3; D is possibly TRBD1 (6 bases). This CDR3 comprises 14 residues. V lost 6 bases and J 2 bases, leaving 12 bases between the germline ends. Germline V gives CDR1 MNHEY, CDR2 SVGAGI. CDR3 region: CASRSRDTTDTQYF. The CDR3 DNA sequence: TGTGCCAGCAGGAGCCGGGACACCACAGATACGCAGTATTTT.

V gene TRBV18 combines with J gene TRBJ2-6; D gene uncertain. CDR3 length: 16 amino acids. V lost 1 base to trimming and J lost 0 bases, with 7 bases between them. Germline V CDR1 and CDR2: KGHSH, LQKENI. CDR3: CASSPRLNSGANVLTF. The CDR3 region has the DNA TGTGCCAGCTCACCACGACTGAACTCTGGGGCCAACGTCCTGACTTTC.

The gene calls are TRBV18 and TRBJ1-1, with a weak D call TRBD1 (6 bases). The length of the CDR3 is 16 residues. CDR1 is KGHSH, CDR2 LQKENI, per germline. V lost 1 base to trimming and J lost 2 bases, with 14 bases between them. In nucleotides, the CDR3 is TGTGCCAGCTCACCACTGGGGGCAGGCCCTAACACTGAAGCTTTCTTT. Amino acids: CASSPLGAGPNTEAFF.

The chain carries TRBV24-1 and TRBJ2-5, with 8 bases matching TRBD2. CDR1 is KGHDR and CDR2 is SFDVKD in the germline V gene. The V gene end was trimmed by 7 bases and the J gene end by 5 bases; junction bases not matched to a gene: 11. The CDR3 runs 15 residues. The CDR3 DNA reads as TGTGCCACCAGCGCGCGGGGGGTTTTGACGGAGACCCAGTACTTC. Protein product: CATSARGVLTETQYF.

The CDR3 nucleotides are TGCGCCAGCAGCCAAGTTTATGGGACAGGGGCTGGCTACACCTTC. Translation: CASSQVYGTGAGYTF. This chain joins TRBV4-1 and TRBJ1-2, with 10 bases identical to TRBD1. J lost 7 bases, V lost 1 base, and 6 bases had no gene match. The CDR3 runs 15 residues. Germline CDR1 is MGHRA and CDR2 is YSYEKL.